This TCR beta chain comes out of a study of T cells in Graves' hyperthyroidism and ophthalmopathy. Using RNA transcripts as the source, TCR beta CDR3 regions were amplified. During a first-round RT-PCR of the TCR CDR3, the HTBI primer set was used. Using its own MiXCR run on the multiplex PCR reads, TCRdb lists one record per CDR3 protein. This table has 250,000 to 300,000 distinct CDR3 sequences, approximately 15% appearing once. This clonotype was found a few times. Looked up from germline, CDR1 is MNHNS and CDR2 is SASEGT. The V and J ends lost 6 bases and 0 bases respectively, with 9 bases between them. This CDR3 spans 15 amino acids.

Sequencing was carried out using blood. The chain links TRBV6-1 to TRBJ2-6; D uncertain. This TCR was sampled from a woman aged 40 to 50 with Graves' hyperthyroidism that later progressed to Graves' ophthalmopathy. In nucleotides, the CDR3 is TGTGCCAGCAGCGTACAGAGCTCTGGGGCCAACGTCCTGACTTTC. It specifies CASSVQSSGANVLTF.